The rows below give T cell receptor beta chains drawn from one sample of a study of tumor-infiltrating lymphocytes in localized non-small cell lung cancer. Sequencing was performed with immunoSEQ multiplex PCR; in TCRdb, only in-frame clones are kept and a portion is missing. The repertoire holds 20,000 to 25,000 clones, with roughly 64% as singletons. The specimen was lung tumor tissue. The receptors stem from a human donor with non-small cell lung cancer. CDR3s include the opening cysteine and the closing phenylalanine or tryptophan. The order of the fields is CDR3 DNA, CDR3 protein, J gene, V gene, clone size, D gene. D genes are given only for firm matches. A clone size is listed for some rows: how often the clone was seen (once, few, many), or a class if it is expanded.

cdr3_nt: TGTGCCAGCAGCTTACGAGCAGCGGGAGTGGGGGAGACCCAGTACTTC; cdr3_aa: CASSLRAAGVGETQYF; j_call: TRBJ2-5; v_call: TRBV7-2; clone_size: once; d_call: TRBD2
cdr3_nt: TGCGCCAGCAGCCAAGTACAGGCTCCCTACGAGCAGTACTTC; cdr3_aa: CASSQVQAPYEQYF; j_call: TRBJ2-7; v_call: TRBV4-1; clone_size: -; d_call: -
cdr3_nt: TGTGCCAGCAGCTTGGCCGGGGGGGGCCCCCATCAGCCCCAGCATTTT; cdr3_aa: CASSLAGGGPHQPQHF; j_call: TRBJ1-5; v_call: TRBV5-6; clone_size: -; d_call: -
cdr3_nt: TGTGCCAGCAGCTATTGGGGGCACGGGAGGGGAGGGACTGAAGCTTTCTTT; cdr3_aa: CASSYWGHGRGGTEAFF; j_call: TRBJ1-1; v_call: TRBV27; clone_size: few; d_call: -
cdr3_nt: TGTGCCAGCAGCCAACCGAGGGGGGGAGGGACCGGGGAGCTGTTTTTT; cdr3_aa: CASSQPRGGGTGELFF; j_call: TRBJ2-2; v_call: TRBV28; clone_size: -; d_call: -
cdr3_nt: TGTGCCAGCAGCCAGACCCAGCGGGAGTTTGGTGAGCAGTTCTTC; cdr3_aa: CASSQTQREFGEQFF; j_call: TRBJ2-1; v_call: TRBV4-2; clone_size: -; d_call: TRBD2
cdr3_nt: TGTGCCTGGAGTGTAAGTCGTCGACAGGGGATTGCAACTAATGAAAAACTGTTTTTT; cdr3_aa: CAWSVSRRQGIATNEKLFF; j_call: TRBJ1-4; v_call: TRBV30; clone_size: -; d_call: TRBD1
cdr3_nt: TGTGCCAGCAGCGCCCACACAGGGGGCGACACTGAAGCTTTCTTT; cdr3_aa: CASSAHTGGDTEAFF; j_call: TRBJ1-1; v_call: TRBV9; clone_size: few; d_call: TRBD1
cdr3_nt: TGTGCCAGCAGCTTGGACTCCTACAATGAGCAGTTCTTC; cdr3_aa: CASSLDSYNEQFF; j_call: TRBJ2-1; v_call: TRBV5-4; clone_size: once; d_call: -
cdr3_nt: TGTGCCTCGAGCGGGACTGCCTACAATGAGCAGTTCTTC; cdr3_aa: CASSGTAYNEQFF; j_call: TRBJ2-1; v_call: TRBV7-3; clone_size: -; d_call: TRBD2
cdr3_nt: TGTGCCAGCAGTTGGGGCCCGGATGGCTACACCTTC; cdr3_aa: CASSWGPDGYTF; j_call: TRBJ1-2; v_call: TRBV28; clone_size: few; d_call: -
cdr3_nt: TGTGCCAGCAGCTTAGGGCCAGGGGAAGCCTATGGCTACACCTTC; cdr3_aa: CASSLGPGEAYGYTF; j_call: TRBJ1-2; v_call: TRBV11-2; clone_size: -; d_call: -
cdr3_nt: TGTGCCAGCAGCCCCAGCCGGGCCCCCTACAATGAGCAGTTCTTC; cdr3_aa: CASSPSRAPYNEQFF; j_call: TRBJ2-1; v_call: TRBV4-2; clone_size: few; d_call: -
cdr3_nt: TGTGCCAGCAGTTATACCAGGGATAACGAGCAGTACTTC; cdr3_aa: CASSYTRDNEQYF; j_call: TRBJ2-7; v_call: TRBV6-5; clone_size: -; d_call: -
cdr3_nt: TGTGCCAGCAGCTCCCGAGGAAGACAGGGGGTCGCTGAAGCTTTCTTT; cdr3_aa: CASSSRGRQGVAEAFF; j_call: TRBJ1-1; v_call: TRBV7-3; clone_size: -; d_call: TRBD1
cdr3_nt: TGTGCCAGCAGCCGCTCAGGGGGCATGGGGAATGAGCAGTTCTTC; cdr3_aa: CASSRSGGMGNEQFF; j_call: TRBJ2-1; v_call: TRBV11-2; clone_size: medium-sized; d_call: TRBD1